This is a list of T cell receptor beta chains from one sample in a study of cytomegalovirus exposure and HLA in healthy donors. TCRdb's table, derived via immunoSEQ multiplex PCR, lists solely in-frame clones and lacks some. The data contain about 100,000 clones, about 80% of them singletons. Sequencing used PBMCs. These receptors originate from a middle-aged man in good health and CMV-seropositive. The CDR3 runs from the conserved cysteine through the conserved F or W. A D gene is named only where the DNA matches it firmly. Clone size is not always given. Where it is, it says once, few, many or a class for expanded clones.

TRBV13	TRBJ2-7	NA	TRBD2	CASSLGRLAGDQYF	TGTGCCAGCAGCTTAGGCCGACTAGCGGGGGACCAGTACTTC
TRBV19	TRBJ2-7	NA	NA	CASSIRQGSSYEQYF	TGTGCCAGTAGTATTAGGCAGGGGAGCTCCTACGAGCAGTACTTC
TRBV5-1	TRBJ2-5	NA	TRBD1	CASSQTRGQGAETQYF	TGCGCCAGCAGCCAAACCAGGGGACAGGGTGCAGAGACCCAGTACTTC
TRBV5-6	TRBJ2-5	NA	TRBD1	CASSYGTAAQTQYF	TGTGCCAGCAGCTATGGGACAGCCGCACAGACCCAGTACTTC
TRBV19	TRBJ2-1	NA	TRBD2	CASSLQLAGGHNEQFF	TGTGCCAGTAGTCTCCAGCTAGCGGGAGGCCACAATGAGCAGTTCTTC
TRBV4-3	TRBJ2-3	few	NA	CASSQAPGFEDTQYF	TGCGCCAGCAGCCAGGCGCCGGGTTTTGAGGATACGCAGTATTTT
TRBV19	TRBJ1-6	NA	NA	CASSATGGLSYNSPLHF	TGTGCCAGTTCTGCAACTGGGGGCCTCTCCTATAATTCACCCCTCCACTTT
TRBV5-1	TRBJ2-5	NA	TRBD1	CASRLGQGGETQYF	TGCGCCAGCAGGCTGGGACAGGGCGGAGAGACCCAGTACTTC
TRBV15	TRBJ2-1	NA	TRBD1	CATSTDRTRASYNEQFF	TGTGCCACCAGCACGGACAGGACCAGGGCCTCCTACAATGAGCAGTTCTTC
TRBV5-5	TRBJ2-3	few	NA	CASSLGAGGMGADTQYF	TGTGCCAGCAGCCTGGGCGCAGGAGGGATGGGGGCAGATACGCAGTATTTT
TRBV7-8	TRBJ1-2	NA	NA	CASSLALGGHYGYTF	TGTGCCAGCAGCTTAGCCCTCGGGGGTCACTATGGCTACACCTTC
TRBV15	TRBJ1-2	NA	NA	CATSNSRTNYGYTF	TGTGCCACCAGCAATAGCCGAACTAACTATGGCTACACCTTC
TRBV5-6	TRBJ2-5	NA	NA	CASSLVSGEETQYF	TGTGCCAGCAGCTTGGTATCAGGGGAAGAGACCCAGTACTTC
TRBV5-6	TRBJ2-1	NA	NA	CASSLTGLYNEQFF	TGTGCCAGCAGCTTGACAGGGCTCTACAATGAGCAGTTCTTC
TRBV6-5	TRBJ1-2	once	TRBD1	CASSTGTGGAIGYTF	TGTGCCAGCAGTACCGGGACAGGGGGCGCGATAGGCTACACCTTC
TRBV28	TRBJ2-7	once	TRBD1	CASSPRDRVYEQYF	TGTGCCAGCAGTCCCCGGGACAGGGTCTACGAGCAGTACTTC
TRBV12-5	TRBJ2-7	NA	NA	CASGLVLGASIFDEQYF	TGTGCTAGTGGTTTGGTCTTGGGGGCGAGTATTTTCGACGAGCAGTACTTC
TRBV4-3	TRBJ1-5	NA	NA	CASSQDLRGFNQPQHF	TGCGCCAGCAGCCAAGATCTCAGGGGCTTTAATCAGCCCCAGCATTTT
TRBV7-9	TRBJ1-5	NA	NA	CASSFDGLNQPQHF	TGTGCCAGCAGCTTCGACGGGTTGAATCAGCCCCAGCATTTT
TRBV7-9	TRBJ2-5	NA	TRBD2	CASSGRTSGQETQYF	TGTGCCAGCAGCGGTCGGACTAGCGGCCAAGAGACCCAGTACTTC
TRBV7-9	TRBJ2-7	NA	NA	CASSGRGGLLFEQYF	TGTGCCAGCAGCGGTCGGGGAGGCCTACTTTTTGAGCAGTACTTC
TRBV4-2	TRBJ2-2	NA	NA	CASSQGRGKNTGELFF	TGTGCCAGCAGCCAAGGTCGGGGTAAGAACACCGGGGAGCTGTTTTTT
TRBV7-3	TRBJ2-3	few	TRBD2	CASSQGLAGAGDTQYF	TGTGCCAGCAGCCAAGGACTAGCGGGGGCCGGGGATACGCAGTATTTT
TRBV5-4	TRBJ1-2	NA	NA	CASSRDPGENYGYTF	TGTGCCAGCAGCAGGGACCCGGGGGAAAACTATGGCTACACCTTC
TRBV7-2	TRBJ1-6	NA	TRBD1	CASSLTRTGRSPLHF	TGTGCCAGCAGCTTAACCCGGACAGGGCGCTCACCCCTCCACTTT
TRBV6-6	TRBJ2-5	NA	TRBD2	CASRGSGGAQETQYF	TGTGCCAGCCGCGGTAGCGGGGGGGCCCAAGAGACCCAGTACTTC
TRBV28	TRBJ2-7	NA	TRBD1	CASSSPWTGAVYEQYF	TGTGCCAGCAGTTCCCCTTGGACAGGGGCGGTTTACGAGCAGTACTTC
TRBV5-1	TRBJ2-5	NA	NA	CASSLGGPGQETQYF	TGCGCCAGCAGCTTGGGCGGGCCCGGTCAAGAGACCCAGTACTTC
TRBV5-6	TRBJ1-3	few	TRBD1	CASSWGQGGNTIYF	TGTGCCAGCAGCTGGGGACAGGGGGGGAACACCATATATTTT
TRBV13	TRBJ2-5	once	NA	CASSSTIEETQYF	TGTGCCAGCAGCTCCACGATCGAGGAGACCCAGTACTTC
TRBV7-9	TRBJ1-5	NA	TRBD1	CSSSLSRAGGEQPQHF	TGTTCCAGCAGCTTATCCCGCGCAGGGGGCGAACAGCCCCAGCATTTT
TRBV5-1	TRBJ2-1	NA	NA	CASSAGGGAFRGEFF	TGCGCCAGCAGCGCCGGCGGGGGCGCGTTTAGAGGGGAGTTCTTC
TRBV2	TRBJ2-2	NA	TRBD1	CASSRQGPLAAGELFF	TGTGCCAGCAGCCGACAGGGGCCTTTGGCCGCCGGGGAGCTGTTTTTT
TRBV7-9	TRBJ2-1	NA	NA	CASSRAGDEQFF	TGTGCCAGCAGCCGAGCAGGGGATGAGCAGTTCTTC
TRBV7-9	TRBJ2-2	NA	NA	CSSSLEAVTGELFF	TGTTCCAGCAGCTTAGAGGCGGTCACCGGGGAGCTGTTTTTT
TRBV28	TRBJ2-7	few	TRBD2	CASSGLAGGGIYEQYF	TGTGCCAGCTCGGGACTAGCGGGAGGAGGAATTTACGAGCAGTACTTC
TRBV25-1	TRBJ1-1	NA	TRBD1	CASSGDRQSGEAFF	TGTGCCAGCAGTGGGGACAGGCAATCCGGTGAAGCTTTCTTT
TRBV9	TRBJ1-2	once	NA	CASSQRGWASDGYTF	TGTGCCAGCAGCCAGAGAGGGTGGGCGAGTGACGGCTACACCTTC
TRBV18	TRBJ1-2	NA	TRBD1	CASSPGQGGMTSGYTF	TGTGCCAGCTCCCCAGGACAGGGGGGCATGACGAGTGGCTACACCTTC
TRBV19	TRBJ2-3	NA	TRBD2	CASSMVGGITDTQYF	TGTGCCAGTAGTATGGTGGGAGGGATCACAGATACGCAGTATTTT
TRBV11-2	TRBJ2-7	NA	NA	CASSLVLNYEQYF	TGTGCCAGCAGCTTAGTTCTAAACTACGAGCAGTACTTC
TRBV6-4	TRBJ2-1	NA	TRBD2	CASSAARTSLMGEQFF	TGTGCCAGCAGCGCTGCCAGGACTAGCTTGATGGGTGAGCAGTTCTTC
TRBV7-6	TRBJ2-7	once	NA	CASSLAPGNEQYF	TGTGCCAGCAGCTTAGCTCCAGGGAACGAGCAGTACTTC